These T cell receptor beta chains were read from a single sample in a study of OX40 agonist ivuxolimab in advanced cancers. The table came from immunoSEQ multiplex PCR; TCRdb's copy has only in-frame clones and leaves some out. This sample has about 29,000 clones, with approximately 90% found just once. The sequencing used CD4+ or CD8+ T cells sorted from blood, collected in a trial of the OX40 agonist ivuxolimab. The receptors stem from an adult with an advanced solid tumor such as melanoma, head and neck, liver or kidney cancer. Each CDR3 is given with its conserved first and last residue. The order of the fields is clone size, J gene, V gene, D gene, CDR3 DNA, CDR3 protein. The D gene is left open where the match is weak. The size field is filled for only some rows; it gives once, few, many or a size class.

>once|TRBJ2-7|TRBV7-2|TRBD2
TGTGCCAGCAGCCTGCCTAGCGGGTCGACCTACGAGCAGTACTTC
CASSLPSGSTYEQYF
>NA|TRBJ2-7|TRBV27|TRBD2
TGTGCCAGCAGTAAGACTAGCGGGAGTTACGAGCAGTACTTC
CASSKTSGSYEQYF
>NA|TRBJ2-1|TRBV7-9|NA
TGTGCCAGCAGCTTATCGTGGCCTGGCTACAATGAGCAGTTCTTC
CASSLSWPGYNEQFF
>NA|TRBJ2-2|TRBV19|NA
TGTGCCAGTAGTATAGTGGGCCCCGCCGGGGAGCTGTTTTTT
CASSIVGPAGELFF
>once|TRBJ1-2|TRBV10-3|NA
TGTGCCATCAGTGAAGAGACAGAGAACTATGGCTACACCTTC
CAISEETENYGYTF
>NA|TRBJ2-5|TRBV5-1|TRBD1
TGCGCCAGCAGGGGACAGCTCCAAGAGACCCAGTACTTC
CASRGQLQETQYF
>NA|TRBJ1-4|TRBV6-5|NA
TGTGCCAGCAGCCCGAGAGACACTAATGAAAAACTGTTTTTT
CASSPRDTNEKLFF
>NA|TRBJ1-1|TRBV14|TRBD1
TGTGCCAGCAGCCAACCTGACAGGGGGCCTGAAGCTTTCTTT
CASSQPDRGPEAFF
>NA|TRBJ2-7|TRBV11-2|NA
TGTGCCAGCAGCTTAGTTGGGGGGTATCGCGAGCAGTACTTC
CASSLVGGYREQYF
>NA|TRBJ2-3|TRBV5-6|TRBD1
TGTGCCAGCAGCTTGGACCAGACAGGGTACGACACAGATACGCAGTATTTT
CASSLDQTGYDTDTQYF
>NA|TRBJ2-2|TRBV27|NA
TGTGCCAGCACCATGGTCCGGACCGGGGAGCTGTTTTTT
CASTMVRTGELFF
>NA|TRBJ2-1|TRBV27|TRBD2
TGTGCCAGCAGTCCGCTTCTAGCGGGGGGCCCAAGCTCCTACAATGAGCAGTTCTTC
CASSPLLAGGPSSYNEQFF
>NA|TRBJ2-7|TRBV5-6|NA
TGTGCCAGCAGCTTAGGTGGGAGTGGCTACGAGCAGTACTTC
CASSLGGSGYEQYF
>NA|TRBJ1-1|TRBV7-8|NA
TGTGCCAGCAGCTTTGGAAGGGGGGGACGTATGAACACTGAAGCTTTCTTT
CASSFGRGGRMNTEAFF
>NA|TRBJ1-5|TRBV25-1|NA
TGTGCCAGCAGCTACACAGGTTCAGATCAGCCCCAGCATTTT
CASSYTGSDQPQHF
>NA|TRBJ1-3|TRBV4-2|TRBD1
TGTGCCAGCAGCCAATTCGGACAGGGCTTAGGAAACACCATATATTTT
CASSQFGQGLGNTIYF
>NA|TRBJ1-1|TRBV19|NA
TGTGCCAGTAGTAGGCTGGACATCATGAACACTGAAGCTTTCTTT
CASSRLDIMNTEAFF
>NA|TRBJ2-3|TRBV2|TRBD1
TGTGCCAGCAGTGAAGGGACAGGGGGAACAACAGATACGCAGTATTTT
CASSEGTGGTTDTQYF
>NA|TRBJ1-2|TRBV2|TRBD1
TGTGCCAGCGAAGACAGGGACTATGGCTACACCTTC
CASEDRDYGYTF
>once|TRBJ1-4|TRBV4-2|NA
TGTGCCAGCAGCCAAGAAGGGAGAGAGGCTAATGAAAAACTGTTTTTT
CASSQEGREANEKLFF
>NA|TRBJ2-7|TRBV7-8|TRBD2
TGTGCCAGCAGCTTAGCCCTTTTGGGAAGCGGGAGTTACTACGAGCAGTACTTC
CASSLALLGSGSYYEQYF
>NA|TRBJ2-7|TRBV11-2|TRBD1
TGTGCCAGCCGGGACAGCTACGAGCAGTACTTC
CASRDSYEQYF
>NA|TRBJ2-7|TRBV10-2|NA
TGCGCCAGCAGTGAGACCAGGGGTTACGAGCAGTACTTC
CASSETRGYEQYF
>NA|TRBJ2-7|TRBV5-4|TRBD1
TGTGCCAGCAGCTCGGGACAGGGTGGCGGCGAGCAGTACTTC
CASSSGQGGGEQYF
>NA|TRBJ2-5|TRBV30|NA
TGTGCCTGGCAAGGACGGTCTCAAGAGACCCAGTACTTC
CAWQGRSQETQYF
>few|TRBJ2-7|TRBV11-2|NA
TGTGCCAGCAGCTTAGGGCTGGCTAGCTCCTACGAGCAGTACTTC
CASSLGLASSYEQYF
>NA|TRBJ1-3|TRBV5-3|NA
TGTGCCAGAAGCCCGGGGACGTTTAGCTCTGGAAACACCATATATTTT
CARSPGTFSSGNTIYF
>NA|TRBJ1-3|TRBV5-5|NA
TGTGCCAGCAGCTTGGCCGGGGAGACCTTCTCTGGAAACACCATATATTTT
CASSLAGETFSGNTIYF
>NA|TRBJ1-2|TRBV5-6|NA
TGTGCCAGCAGTCCAAGTCCCTATGGCTACACCTTC
CASSPSPYGYTF
>once|TRBJ2-7|TRBV19|NA
TGTGCCAGTAGTATAGGTTCGGGACTCTCCTACGAGCAGTACTTC
CASSIGSGLSYEQYF
>NA|TRBJ2-2|TRBV27|NA
TGTGCCAGCAGTCTACCCTCTCAGGGACGAAGGACCGGGGAGCTGTTTTTT
CASSLPSQGRRTGELFF
>NA|TRBJ2-7|TRBV9|NA
TGTGCCAGCAGTCGGGATCCTTACGAGCAGTACTTC
CASSRDPYEQYF
>NA|TRBJ1-1|TRBV7-9|NA
TGTGCCAGCAGGTTAGGGGGGGTTACTGAAGCTTTCTTT
CASRLGGVTEAFF
>NA|TRBJ2-1|TRBV5-4|NA
TGTGCCAGCAGCGTGGGGGACAATGAGCAGTTCTTC
CASSVGDNEQFF
>NA|TRBJ2-1|TRBV27|NA
TGTGCCAGCAGCATTTCTTTCGACAATGAGCAGTTCTTC
CASSISFDNEQFF
>NA|TRBJ1-2|TRBV5-1|NA
TGCGCCAGCAGCTTGGCAGGCCTAAACTATGGCTACACCTTC
CASSLAGLNYGYTF
>NA|TRBJ2-7|TRBV2|NA
TGTGCCAGCAGTGGTGGTAGCGGTTACGAGCAGTACTTC
CASSGGSGYEQYF
>NA|TRBJ1-1|TRBV19|NA
TGTGCCAGTAGTATAGATTCAGGGAACACTGAAGCTTTCTTT
CASSIDSGNTEAFF
>NA|TRBJ2-1|TRBV2|TRBD2
TGTGCCAGCAGTGAACCAGCGGGAGGACTTGATGAGCAGTTCTTC
CASSEPAGGLDEQFF
>NA|TRBJ2-5|TRBV19|NA
TGTGCCAGTAGTATAGCCCCCGAGCAGGGCCCCCAAGAGACCCAGTACTTC
CASSIAPEQGPQETQYF
>NA|TRBJ2-7|TRBV7-6|TRBD1
TGTGCCAGCAGCTTAAAAGGACAGGCCTCCTCCGAGCAGTACTTC
CASSLKGQASSEQYF
>NA|TRBJ1-1|TRBV27|NA
TGTGCCAGCAAGGTACTCGCGGGTCGGGCTGAAGCTTTCTTT
CASKVLAGRAEAFF
>NA|TRBJ2-2|TRBV6-6|NA
TGTGCCAGCAATATAGGGGCGAACACCGGGGAGCTGTTTTTT
CASNIGANTGELFF